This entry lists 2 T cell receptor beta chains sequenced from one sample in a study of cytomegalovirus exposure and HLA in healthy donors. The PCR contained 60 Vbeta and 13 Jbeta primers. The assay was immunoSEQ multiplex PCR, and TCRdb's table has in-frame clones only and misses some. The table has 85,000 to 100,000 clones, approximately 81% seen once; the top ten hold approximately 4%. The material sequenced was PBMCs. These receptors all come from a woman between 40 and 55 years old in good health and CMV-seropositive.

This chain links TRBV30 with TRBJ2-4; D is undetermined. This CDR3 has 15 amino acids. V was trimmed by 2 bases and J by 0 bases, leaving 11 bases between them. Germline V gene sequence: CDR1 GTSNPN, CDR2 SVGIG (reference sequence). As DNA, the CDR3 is TGTGCCTGGAGTCCCCCGACACTAGCCAAAAACATTCAGTACTTC. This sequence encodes CAWSPPTLAKNIQYF.

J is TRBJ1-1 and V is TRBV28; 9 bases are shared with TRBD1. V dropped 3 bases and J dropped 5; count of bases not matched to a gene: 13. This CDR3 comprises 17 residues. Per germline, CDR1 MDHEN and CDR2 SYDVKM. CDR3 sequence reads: CASSLSTGGPLRTEAFF. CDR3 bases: TGTGCCAGCAGTTTGTCAACAGGGGGCCCACTGAGGACTGAAGCTTTCTTT.